These 27 T cell receptor beta chains were sequenced from one sample in a study of shared clonotypes between healthy human individuals. TCRdb keeps only in-frame clones here, not all; method: immunoSEQ multiplex PCR. The data contain approximately 460,000 clones, 70% to 80% of them singletons. The specimen was PBMCs. The receptors come from a middle-aged woman in good health. Some clones in this sample may be carry-over from other donors' samples.

The chain links TRBV2 to TRBJ1-4; weak D call: TRBD1 (6 bases). Trimming took off 8 bases at V and 1 base at J, with 8 bases between the two ends. This CDR3 has 13 residues. Germline V CDR1 and CDR2: SNHLY, FYNNEI. The CDR3 sequence: CASSRGTNEKLFF. In nucleotides, the CDR3 is TGTGCCAGCTCCAGGGGAACTAATGAAAAACTGTTTTTT.

This clone was recorded at least ten times. J is TRBJ2-7 and V is TRBV2; 12 nucleotides line up with TRBD2. V lost 7 bases to trimming and J lost 9 bases; unmatched junction nucleotides: 1. Germline V gene data show CDR1 as SNHLY and CDR2 as FYNNEI. This CDR3 has 11 residues. The CDR3: CASKLAGGQYF. In DNA form, the CDR3 reads TGTGCCAGCAAACTAGCGGGAGGGCAGTACTTC.

This clone was counted only a few times. The chain recombines TRBV14 with TRBJ2-5, with D hard to call. V gave up 1 base and J gave up 2 bases, with 11 bases separating them. The CDR3 runs to 15 residues. Looked up from germline, CDR1 is SGHDN and CDR2 is FVKESK. The CDR3 DNA is TGTGCCAGCAGCCAAGCTTTAGACGGACAAGAGACCCAGTACTTC. Translated: CASSQALDGQETQYF.

Points on this clone: Lacking the conserved final phenylalanine or tryptophan, this CDR3 likely reflects a read error. The chain couples TRBV28 to TRBJ1-2; 7 bases fit TRBD1. CDR1 is MDHEN and CDR2 is SYDVKM in the germline V gene. The CDR3 runs 13 residues. J lost 3 bases, V lost 2 bases, and 0 bases had no gene match. CDR3 sequence reads: CASSLGTDYGYTS. CDR3 nucleotides: TGTGCCAGCAGTTTAGGGACAGACTATGGCTACACCTCC.

This chain uses TRBV11-2 with TRBJ2-3; D perhaps matches TRBD1 (6 bases). The CDR3 is 16 residues long. The V and J ends lost 3 bases and 0 bases respectively, with 13 bases between them. Germline CDR1 reads SGHAT; CDR2 reads FQNNGV. The chain's CDR3 is CASSFTGTPSTDTQYF. The CDR3 DNA sequence: TGTGCCAGCAGCTTTACCGGGACACCAAGCACAGATACGCAGTATTTT. The full variable domain, its missing parts supplied by reference TRBV11-2 and TRBJ2-3, is EAGVAQSPRYKIIEKRQSVAFWCNPISGHATLYWYQQILGQGPKLLIQFQNNGVVDDSQLPKDRFSAERLKGVDSTLKIQPAKLEDSAVYLCASSFTGTPSTDTQYFGPGTRLTVL.

The V call is TRBV5-1, the J call TRBJ2-7, with 9 bases matching TRBD2. This CDR3 is 16 amino acids long. Germline V CDR1 and CDR2: SGHRS, YFSETQ. The V and J ends lost 0 bases and 7 bases, in that order; junction bases with no gene match: 11. This CDR3 is CASSLEAGGPGEEQYF. The DNA for the CDR3 is TGCGCCAGCAGCTTGGAGGCGGGAGGGCCTGGGGAGGAGCAGTACTTC.

The chain carries TRBV7-3 and TRBJ2-2; D is ambiguous. V lost 6 bases to trimming and J lost 5 bases, with 13 bases between them. CDR3 length: 14 amino acids. CDR1 is SGHTA and CDR2 is FQGTGA in the germline V gene. CDR3 protein: CASRQGSATGELFF. The CDR3 nucleotides are TGTGCCAGCAGACAAGGTTCCGCGACCGGGGAGCTGTTTTTT. Combining the CDR3 with reference TRBV7-3 and TRBJ2-2 gives the whole variable domain GAGVSQTPSNKVTEKGKYVELRCDPISGHTALYWYRQSLGQGPEFLIYFQGTGAADDSGLPNDRFFAVRPEGSVSTLKIQRTERGDSAVYLCASRQGSATGELFFGEGSRLTVL.

This chain uses TRBV28 with TRBJ1-1; TRBD1 matches 11 bases. The CDR3 is 15 residues long. J gave up 1 base and V 4 bases, and 2 bases lay outside the gene matches. CDR1 and CDR2 from the germline V gene are MDHEN and SYDVKM. The CDR3 DNA is TGTGCCAGCAGTTCGGGACAGGGGGGGAACACTGAAGCTTTCTTT. Its protein is CASSSGQGGNTEAFF.

V gene TRBV28 combines with J gene TRBJ2-5; no reliable D call. The germline gives CDR1 MDHEN, CDR2 SYDVKM. V was pared by 5 bases and J by 3 bases, with 16 bases between. This CDR3 has 15 residues. The CDR3 nucleotides read TGTGCCAGCAGTCCCCTGGGCAGCAACAAAGAGACCCAGTACTTC. Translation: CASSPLGSNKETQYF.

The rearrangement uses TRBV29-1 and TRBJ2-2; 7 bases are shared with TRBD1. The CDR3 is made up of 13 amino acids. The germline gives CDR1 SQVTM, CDR2 ANQGSEA. V shed 6 bases, J shed 1 base, and the junction held 2 bases outside the gene matches. CDR3 in DNA: TGCAGCGTCCGGGACAGGAACACCGGGGAGCTGTTTTTT. It codes for CSVRDRNTGELFF.

The J gene is TRBJ2-7, the V gene TRBV29-1; TRBD1 is a possible D gene (6 bases). Germline CDR1 reads SQVTM; CDR2 reads ANQGSEA. There are 12 residues in the CDR3. V lost 7 bases, J lost 1 base, and 11 bases lay in between. CDR3 amino acids: CSAGQSSYEQYF. The CDR3 coding sequence is TGCAGCGCAGGACAGTCTTCCTACGAGCAGTACTTC.

This clone was seen at least ten times. The rearrangement joins TRBV4-1 to TRBJ1-4; D perhaps matches TRBD1 (5 bases). The V end lost 0 bases, the J end lost 8 bases, and 10 bases lay between the germline ends. Germline V gene lookup returns CDR1 MGHRA and CDR2 YSYEKL. This CDR3 comprises 14 residues. The CDR3 region has the DNA TGCGCCAGCAGCCAAGATGGGGGAACCGAAAAACTGTTTTTT. It translates to CASSQDGGTEKLFF.

V usage is TRBV28 and J usage is TRBJ2-3; 7 bases match TRBD1. The CDR3 consists of 14 residues. Germline CDR1 is MDHEN and CDR2 is SYDVKM. With V trimmed by 5 bases and J by 4 bases, 6 bases remained unmatched. The CDR3 is CASSPGTAADTQYF. The CDR3 nucleotides are TGTGCCAGCAGTCCGGGGACAGCGGCAGATACGCAGTATTTT.

The rearrangement uses TRBV2 and TRBJ2-5; D is possibly TRBD1 (6 bases). V lost 7 bases and J 3 bases, leaving 15 bases between the germline ends. Germline V gene data show CDR1 as SNHLY and CDR2 as FYNNEI. The CDR3 is 14 amino acids. The DNA for the CDR3 is TGTGCCAGCACAAAGGACAGACAAAAAGAGACCCAGTACTTC. Translation: CASTKDRQKETQYF.

The J gene is TRBJ2-7, the V gene TRBV6-4; TRBD2 aligns across 15 bases. CDR1 and CDR2 (germline): MRHNA, SNTAGT. This CDR3 region has 18 residues. With V trimmed by 2 bases and J by 5 bases, 10 bases remained unmatched. CDR3 DNA: TGTGCCAGCAGTGACCCTAGGACTAGCGGGAGGGGTTGGGACGAGCAGTACTTC. This sequence encodes CASSDPRTSGRGWDEQYF.

The rearrangement uses TRBV2 and TRBJ2-5, with 10 bases aligning to TRBD1. This CDR3 region has 15 residues. Looked up from germline, CDR1 is SNHLY and CDR2 is FYNNEI. V shed 4 bases and J 3 bases; nucleotides not matched to a gene: 5. The CDR3 region has the DNA TGTGCCAGCAGTGGAATGACAGGGGGCGAAGAGACCCAGTACTTC. Protein sequence: CASSGMTGGEETQYF.

The V gene is TRBV19, the J gene TRBJ2-2; tentatively, D is TRBD1 (5 bases). The CDR3 covers 16 residues. Trimming left V 2 bases short and J 4 bases short, with 14 bases between. Germline V gives CDR1 LNHDA, CDR2 SQIVND (reference sequence). CDR3: CASSILSGRGTGELFF. For the CDR3, the DNA is TGTGCCAGTAGTATATTGTCAGGGCGAGGCACCGGGGAGCTGTTTTTT.

The chain employs TRBV7-2 and TRBJ2-5; D remains unclear. CDR1 SGHTA and CDR2 FQGNSA come from the germline V gene. The CDR3 has 15 residues. Trimming pared 2 bases from V and 5 bases from J, leaving 15 bases between. Written as DNA, the CDR3 is TGTGCCAGCAGCTTACCCACGGGCCCCGGGGAGACCCAGTACTTC. Translation: CASSLPTGPGETQYF.

Concerning this clone: A single base is all that separates this from a far larger clone, so a read error is likely. Other DNA sequences in the sample encode the same CDR3. The chain links TRBV4-2 to TRBJ2-7; 7 nucleotides align to TRBD1. The CDR3 is made up of 15 amino acids. The germline gives CDR1 LGHNA, CDR2 YNFKEQ. CDR3 loop: CASSRRTGEGYEQYF. The CDR3 DNA reads as TGTGCCAGCAGCCGAAGAACAGGGGAAGGCTACGAGCAATACTTC.

The chain employs TRBV18 and TRBJ2-5; possibly TRBD1 for D (6 bases). The V gene lost 3 bases and the J gene lost 0 bases, with 8 bases spanning the gap. The CDR3 totals 14 residues. Per germline, CDR1 KGHSH and CDR2 LQKENI. The CDR3: CASSPRDNQETQYF. DNA for the CDR3: TGTGCCAGCTCACCCCGGGACAACCAAGAGACCCAGTACTTC.

This clone came up many times. At the DNA level, this CDR3 is encoded by other sequences in the same sample as well. The CDR3 DNA reads as TGTGCCAGCAGCCGAAGCGAGTCCTCCTCCTACGAGCAGTACTTC. This translates into CASSRSESSSYEQYF. The rearrangement links TRBV4-2 to TRBJ2-7; no clear D gene. V was trimmed by 4 bases and J by 0 bases, leaving 13 bases between them. The CDR3 totals 15 residues. From germline, CDR1 is LGHNA and CDR2 YNFKEQ.

This rearrangement joins TRBV7-2 to TRBJ2-1; TRBD2 aligns across 9 bases. Germline values: CDR1 SGHTA, CDR2 FQGNSA. V lost 7 bases to trimming and J lost 5 bases; unmatched junction nucleotides: 9. CDR3 size: 15 residues. CDR3 in DNA: TGTGCCAGCAAATTTTCTAGCGGGACTAACAATGAGCAGTTCTTC. This sequence encodes CASKFSSGTNNEQFF.

The chain has TRBV7-2 and TRBJ2-1, with a tentative D call TRBD2 (6 bases). Trimming pared 2 bases from V and 2 bases from J, leaving 13 bases between. The CDR3 consists of 16 residues. Germline lookup yields CDR1 SGHTA and CDR2 FQGNSA. CDR3 DNA: TGTGCCAGCAGCTTACGAGGCGGGAACCCCTACAATGAGCAGTTCTTC. It encodes CASSLRGGNPYNEQFF.

The rearrangement links TRBV7-2 to TRBJ2-7; tentative D call: TRBD2 (5 bases). This CDR3 comprises 13 residues. V shed 6 bases and J shed 7 bases, with 16 bases lying between them. Germline V gives CDR1 SGHTA, CDR2 FQGNSA. In DNA, the CDR3 is TGTGCCAGCAGTCAAGGAGGCCCCCGAGAGCAGTACTTC. Its protein product is CASSQGGPREQYF.

About this clone itself: A single base is all that separates this from a far larger clone, so a read error is likely. This sequence joins TRBV29-1 and TRBJ1-5, with D uncertain. This CDR3 is 16 amino acids long. Germline V CDR1 and CDR2: SQVTM, ANQGSEA. Trimming removed 7 bases from V and 1 base from J, with 20 bases in between. The CDR3 DNA reads TGCAGCGCTAATAGGTGTAGGAGTTTGAGCAATCAGCCCCAGCATTTT. Protein: CSANRCRSLSNQPQHF.

With respect to this clone: A read error is likely here: a far larger clone is one base away. J is TRBJ1-6 and V is TRBV30; a possible D gene is TRBD1 (5 bases). The CDR3 spans 15 residues. V shed 4 bases and J shed 8 bases, with 18 bases lying between them. Germline assignment: CDR1 GTSNPN and CDR2 SVGIG (reference sequence). In DNA form, the CDR3 reads TGTGCCTGGACCTACCTGACAAGGGGCGATTCACCCCTCCACTTT. This codes for CAWTYLTRGDSPLHF.

This clone has more than one count but fewer than ten. The chain couples TRBV4-3 to TRBJ1-3; D is ambiguous. Germline V lookup: CDR1 LGHNA, CDR2 YSLEER. The CDR3 is 15 amino acids. The germline V and J ends were trimmed by 0 bases and 0 bases, with 6 bases remaining between them. CDR3 residues: CASSQDPDSGNTIYF. In nucleotides, the CDR3 is TGCGCCAGCAGCCAAGACCCAGACTCTGGAAACACCATATATTTT.